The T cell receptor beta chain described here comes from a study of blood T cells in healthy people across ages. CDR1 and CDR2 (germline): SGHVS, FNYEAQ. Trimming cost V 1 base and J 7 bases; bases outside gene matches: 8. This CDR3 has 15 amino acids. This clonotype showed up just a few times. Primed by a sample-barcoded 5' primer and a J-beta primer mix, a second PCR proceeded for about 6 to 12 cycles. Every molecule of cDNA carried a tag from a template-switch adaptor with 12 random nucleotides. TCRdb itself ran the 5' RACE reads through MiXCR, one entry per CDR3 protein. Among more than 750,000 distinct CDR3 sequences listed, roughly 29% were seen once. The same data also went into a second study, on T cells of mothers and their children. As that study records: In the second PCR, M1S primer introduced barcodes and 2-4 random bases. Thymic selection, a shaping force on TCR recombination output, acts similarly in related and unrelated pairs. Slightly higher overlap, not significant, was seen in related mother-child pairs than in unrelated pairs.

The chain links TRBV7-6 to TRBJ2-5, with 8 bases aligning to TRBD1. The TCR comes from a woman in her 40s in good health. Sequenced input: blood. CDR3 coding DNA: TGTGCCAGCAGCTTAGAAGGGACAGGTCGGGGGACCCAGTACTTC. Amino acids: CASSLEGTGRGTQYF.